Sequencing of this TCR beta chain was carried out in a study of T-cell reconstitution after alpha-beta-depleted transplantation in children. V was pared by 2 bases and J by 4 bases, with 8 bases of the junction left unmatched. Germline loops: CDR1 SGHTA, CDR2 FQGNSA. The CDR3 covers 17 residues. The library targeted TCRbeta and was prepared with unique molecular identifiers. TCRdb independently ran MiXCR on the PCR reads; one entry per CDR3 protein. The profile shows some 280,000 distinct CDR3 sequences, approximately 9.8% of them singletons. The sequences come from PBMCs from the stem cell graft donor, collected from the stem cell graft. This TCR was recovered from a human donor who donated a stem cell graft to a child with SCID. The chain employs TRBV7-2 and TRBJ2-2, with 9 bases matching TRBD1. The CDR3 region has the DNA TGTGCCAGCAGCTTACGGTGGAGGACAGGGGCCACCGGGGAGCTGTTTTTT. This gives the protein CASSLRWRTGATGELFF. Full variable domain (outside the CDR3, taken from reference TRBV7-2 and TRBJ2-2): GAGVSQSPSNKVTEKGKDVELRCDPISGHTALYWYRQSLGQGLEFLIYFQGNSAPDKSGLPSDRFSAERTGGSVSTLTIQRTQQEDSAVYLCASSLRWRTGATGELFFGEGSRLTVL.